This T cell receptor beta chain was captured in a study of T cell responses to AZD1222 COVID-19 vaccine (dated by TCRdb to about 2021). Context from the whole study: AZD1222 recipients given second doses at about 4 weeks or at about 12 weeks were pooled, since spike-specific TCR depth and breadth were not found to differ between the two schedules. A total of roughly 240 trial participants underwent TCR sequencing, of whom some 210 received two doses of AZD1222 and about 25 received two doses of the MenACWY control vaccine. Trial participants were enrolled by age into subgroups of 18-55, 56-69 and 70-plus years, and around 140, 26 and 57 TCR-sequenced participants, respectively, were included in these subgroups. Overall study results and their limits: Epitopes outside the regions mutated in the B.1.351 and B.1.1.7 variants were reportedly recognized by nearly half of the unique spike-specific TCRs. CD4 TCRs associated with the vaccine covered the entire spike protein, and the dominant responses were in regions 160-218 and 743-854. Because no samples from the day 14 peak response were available, repertoires could be characterized only after the peak T cell response. The 56-69-year group was small, and its depth increase did not reach significance, likely because of low power. Conclusions about previously exposed vaccinees are limited because only five to seven AZD1222 recipients were SARS-CoV-2 seropositive at baseline. Spike-specific TCR breadth and depth rose significantly after two AZD1222 doses compared with day 0 and with MenACWY recipients. Participants were mostly white British, with more females than males. The authors suggested clonal diversity may have been underestimated.

The CDR3 regions of human TCRbeta chains were subjected to immunosequencing. The paper's data handling went like this. TCRs in the repertoires were compared against a reference library of SARS-CoV-2-specific TCRs that had been generated with the MIRA antigen-specificity platform. Breadth meant the fraction of unique TCRs that were SARS-CoV-2-associated, whereas depth meant the fraction of total T cells that were SARS-CoV-2-associated. Using the MIRA data, each spike-specific TCR was assigned both to the spike region to which the TCR was reactive and to a CD4 or CD8 class. Log10-transformed breadth and depth values were compared by one-way ANOVA with Sidak's multiple comparisons tests. In TCRdb, the immuneACCESS table is reduced to in-frame sequences with V and J assigned. These tables do not hold every clone; where another copy was compared, an unresolved V gene accounts for under half, and the others remain unexplained. That table gives V, J and clone size, and the DNA gave D and trimming. The sample table lists tens of thousands of clones, around 90% of them with a count of one. Roughly 5.8% of the sample is in the top ten clones.

V is pruned by 1 base and J by 4 bases, leaving 4 bases of the junction without a gene match. The CDR3 measures 15 amino acids from cysteine to phenylalanine. Solely the CDR3 DNA is kept, with 45 bases framed from the first base. In the germline V gene (reference sequence), CDR1 corresponds to LGHDT and CDR2 to YNNKEL. This specimen's time point label, per the study, means: baseline before first vaccination. The vaccinee samples were drawn from two UK trials, COV001 and COV002, one of which was a single-blind randomized controlled phase 2/3 trial testing AZD1222 (ChAdOx1 nCoV-19) in healthy adults. For TCRbeta chain sequencing, PBMC samples from trial participants were taken at day 0 and at day 28 after the second dose. Points on this clone: Its binding antigen is unknown. No much larger clonotype is one base removed from it; base qualities were not supplied.

Material: peripheral blood, obtained on day 0 of AZD1222 vaccination. This chain joins TRBV3-1 (or the pseudogene TRBV3-2) to TRBJ2-7, and 10 junctional nucleotides match TRBD1. The receptor comes from an adult in good health. The bases read TGTGCCAGCAGCCAAGTTTTGGGACAGGGGTACGAGCAGTACTTC. Its amino acids are CASSQVLGQGYEQYF.